Shown below are 23 T cell receptor beta chains from a single sample sequenced in a study of CD8+CD57+ T cells in acquired aplastic anemia. According to the study, genomic DNA was the template for TCR beta VDJ and CDR3 profiling. One entry per CDR3 protein results from TCRdb running MiXCR on the reads. The table lists about 210,000 distinct CDR3 sequences, around 60% of them singletons. The sequencing sample was made of sorted CD4+, CD8+, or CD8+CD57+ T cells (not recorded which) from PBMCs. The source is a human donor in good health.

This clonotype was detected ten times or more. The rearrangement uses TRBV14 and TRBJ2-5; 9 bases line up with TRBD2. Germline CDR1 is SGHDN and CDR2 is FVKESK. The trim removed 1 base at V and 2 bases at J, leaving 5 bases unmatched. The CDR3 is made up of 16 amino acids. The chain's CDR3 is CASSQALAGWQETQYF. In nucleotides, the CDR3 is TGTGCCAGCAGCCAAGCCCTAGCGGGGTGGCAAGAGACCCAGTACTTC.

J is TRBJ2-3 and V is TRBV5-1; TRBD2 matches 10 bases. Looked up from germline, CDR1 is SGHRS and CDR2 is YFSETQ. The CDR3 sequence is 14 residues long. V shed 5 bases, J shed 4 bases, and the junction held 4 bases outside the gene matches. In nucleotides, the CDR3 is TGCGCCAGCAGTAGCGGGAGGATACCAGATACGCAGTATTTT. Translating it yields CASSSGRIPDTQYF.

The J gene is TRBJ2-6, the V gene TRBV19; 7 positions agree with TRBD1. Germline CDR1 reads LNHDA; CDR2 reads SQIVND (reference sequence). The CDR3 loop spans 16 amino acids. V gave up 4 bases and J gave up 0 bases; unmatched junction bases: 3. CDR3: CASSRDRSSGANVLTF. Here the CDR3 DNA reads TGTGCCAGTAGTAGGGACAGAAGCTCTGGGGCCAACGTCCTGACTTTC. The variable domain in full, with the rest retrieved from reference TRBV19 and TRBJ2-6, is DGGITQSPKYLFRKEGQNVTLSCEQNLNHDAMYWYRQDPGQGLRLIYYSQIVNDFQKGDIAEGYSVSREKKESFPLTVTSAQKNPTAFYLCASSRDRSSGANVLTFGAGSRLTVL.

This CDR3 reads CASSAGTLGYNSPLHF. CDR3 nucleotides: TGTGCCAGCAGCGCCGGGACACTCGGTTATAATTCACCCCTCCACTTT. The gene calls are TRBV7-6 and TRBJ1-6; a possible D gene is TRBD1 (6 bases). Trimming removed 5 bases at V and 4 bases at J, with 15 bases between. This CDR3 spans 16 amino acids. CDR1 is SGHVS and CDR2 is FNYEAQ in the germline V gene.

The chain joins TRBV18 to TRBJ2-1; D unresolved. V lost 0 bases, J lost 5 bases, and 8 bases lay in between. Germline CDR1 KGHSH, CDR2 LQKENI. The CDR3 is made up of 14 amino acids. Here the CDR3 DNA reads TGTGCCAGCTCACCACCGATGGCGGACAATGAGCAGTTCTTC. Its translation: CASSPPMADNEQFF.

This rearrangement joins TRBV20-1 to TRBJ2-3; 7 bases agree with TRBD2. Germline CDR1 and CDR2: DFQATT and SNEGSKA (reference sequence). The CDR3 loop spans 16 amino acids. V gave up 6 bases and J gave up 0 bases; unmatched junction bases: 12. DNA for the CDR3: TGCAGTGCCCCTGGGGGGGGGGGTTGGAGCACAGATACGCAGTATTTT. It translates to CSAPGGGGWSTDTQYF.

This chain uses TRBV4-1 with TRBJ2-1, with 10 nucleotides matching TRBD1. Trimming at V came to 3 bases and at J to 8 bases, leaving 7 bases not matched to a gene. Germline V gives CDR1 MGHRA, CDR2 YSYEKL. The CDR3 has 15 amino acids. The CDR3 loop is CASSHRQGASYEQFF. CDR3 DNA: TGCGCCAGCAGCCACAGACAGGGGGCGAGCTATGAGCAGTTCTTC.

This clonotype has a handful of counts. The rearrangement joins TRBV20-1 to TRBJ2-7, with 11 bases identical to TRBD1. V lost 4 bases, J lost 5 bases, and 4 bases stayed unmatched. The CDR3 loop spans 13 amino acids. In germline, CDR1 is DFQATT, CDR2 SNEGSKA (reference sequence). The CDR3 loop reads CSAMGQGGDEQYF. In DNA, the CDR3 is TGCAGTGCTATGGGACAGGGGGGAGACGAGCAGTACTTC.

J is TRBJ2-3 and V is TRBV25-1, with 13 positions matching TRBD2. Losses at the gene ends were 1 base for V and 2 bases for J; bases not matched to a gene: 9. Per the germline V gene, CDR1 is MGHDK and CDR2 is SYGVNS. This CDR3 has 19 amino acids. The CDR3 DNA sequence: TGTGCCAGCAGTGAATTACTAGCGGGAGGGTACGGCTACACAGATACGCAGTATTTT. Protein product: CASSELLAGGYGYTDTQYF.

Notes on this clonotype: The CDR3 does not end in the conserved phenylalanine or tryptophan, so this is likely a read error. V is TRBV7-9 and J is TRBJ2-7; maybe TRBD1 (5 bases). CDR1 is SEHNR, CDR2 FQNEAQ, per germline (reference sequence). The CDR3 is 13 residues long. Trimming stripped 6 bases from V and 2 bases from J, with 11 bases between. Written as DNA, the CDR3 is TGTGCCAGCAGTGGGCAGGGAACCTACGAGCAGTACTCC. This gives the protein CASSGQGTYEQYS.

The chain has TRBV19 and TRBJ2-1; D ambiguous. This CDR3 region has 11 residues. Germline CDR1 and CDR2: LNHDA and SQIVND (reference sequence). V lost 11 bases and J lost 4, with 9 bases in between. Written as DNA, the CDR3 is TGTGCCTCTGCACATTACAATGAGCAGTTCTTC. Translation: CASAHYNEQFF.

In its sample, this clonotype was seen a few times. One base away lies a much larger clone, so this may be a sequencing read error. The chain uses TRBV6-4 and TRBJ2-3, with a weak D call TRBD1 (6 bases). Trimming left V 5 bases short and J 2 bases short, with 11 bases between. The CDR3 runs 14 residues. Germline V CDR1 and CDR2: MRHNA, SNTAGT. DNA for the CDR3: TGTGCCAGCAGTTTAAAGGGGGACACAGATACGCAGTATTTT. As protein: CASSLKGDTDTQYF.

This clonotype was seen at least ten times. This chain joins TRBV6-2 or TRBV6-3 and TRBJ1-2; 7 bases line up with TRBD1. The CDR3 spans 15 residues. With 0 bases clipped from V and 4 bases from J, the junction kept 5 bases outside the gene matches. The germline V gene has CDR1 MNHEY and CDR2 SVGEGT. Written as DNA, the CDR3 is TGTGCCAGCAGTTACTCAGGACAGGCTTCCTATGGCTACACCTTC. Protein product: CASSYSGQASYGYTF.

J is TRBJ1-6 and V is TRBV7-8, with unresolved D. The germline V gene encodes CDR1 SGHVS and CDR2 FQNEAQ. This CDR3 has 13 residues. V lost 0 bases and J lost 12, with 9 bases in between. The CDR3 region is CASSLALVQPLHF. The CDR3 DNA reads as TGTGCCAGCAGCTTAGCGCTGGTTCAACCCCTCCACTTT. The complete variable domain, with remaining parts taken from reference TRBV7-8 and TRBJ1-6, reads GAGVSQSPRYKVAKRGQDVALRCDPISGHVSLFWYQQALGQGPEFLTYFQNEAQLDKSGLPSDRFFAERPEGSVSTLKIQRTQQEDSAVYLCASSLALVQPLHFGNGTRLTVT.

Comments on this clonotype: A much bigger clone sits one base away, suggesting this may be a read error. This chain connects TRBV4-1 to TRBJ1-1; TRBD1 might be the D (5 bases). Germline CDR1 MGHRA, CDR2 YSYEKL. The CDR3 extends over 14 amino acids. This CDR3 is CASSLQEVHTEAFF. The CDR3 DNA follows: TGTGCCAGCAGTTTACAGGAGGTGCACACTGAAGCTTTCTTT.

The V and J genes are TRBV15 and TRBJ2-2; 11 bases agree with TRBD2. The junction had 10 bases not matched to a gene; V was cut back by 2 bases and J by 5 bases. CDR3 length: 18 residues. The germline gives CDR1 LNHNV, CDR2 YYDKDF (reference sequence). CDR3 loop: CATSRLAGGMLGTGELFF. In nucleotides, the CDR3 is TGTGCCACCAGCAGATTAGCGGGAGGGATGCTTGGGACCGGGGAGCTGTTTTTT.

The chain carries TRBV10-1 and TRBJ1-5; the D gene is possibly TRBD1 (5 bases). The germline gives CDR1 WNHNN, CDR2 SYGVQD (reference sequence). Trimming took 5 bases from V and 5 from J, leaving 13 bases between them. This CDR3 contains 14 residues. The DNA of the CDR3 is TGCGCCAGCAGTCCAGGGATGATCCATCAGCCCCAGCATTTT. This encodes CASSPGMIHQPQHF.

The genes are TRBV7-2 and TRBJ2-3; TRBD2 might be the D (6 bases). The CDR3 length is 15 residues. In germline, CDR1 is SGHTA, CDR2 FQGNSA. V was pared by 2 bases and J by 0 bases, with 9 bases between. The CDR3 spells CASSLKAGSTDTQYF. The CDR3 DNA is TGTGCCAGCAGCTTAAAAGCGGGCAGCACAGATACGCAGTATTTT.

This rearrangement joins TRBV7-9 to TRBJ1-6; D gene ambiguous. This CDR3 comprises 14 residues. The germline V gene encodes CDR1 SEHNR and CDR2 FQNEAQ (reference sequence). Between the trimmed V and J ends, which lost 0 bases and 6 bases, there was a span of 6 bases. The CDR3 loop is CASSLALRNSPLHF. CDR3 DNA: TGTGCCAGCAGCTTAGCCTTACGTAATTCACCCCTCCACTTT.

This clonotype was seen a handful of times. The chain is built from TRBV20-1 and TRBJ2-7, with 12 bases aligning to TRBD2. The V gene end was trimmed by 3 bases and the J gene end by 0 bases; junction bases not matched to a gene: 15. This CDR3 is 19 amino acids long. Germline assignment: CDR1 DFQATT and CDR2 SNEGSKA (reference sequence). In DNA, the CDR3 is TGCAGTGCTAGCAGCAAACTTCCGGGACTAGCGGGTCCCTCCTACGAGCAGTACTTC. This sequence encodes CSASSKLPGLAGPSYEQYF.

The CDR3 loop reads CASAANSGNTF. As DNA, the CDR3 is TGTGCCAGCGCAGCAAACTCTGGAAACACCTTC. The chain employs TRBV7-6 and TRBJ1-2; D gene unclear. Trimming left V 8 bases short and J 12 bases short, with 16 bases between. The CDR3 length is 11 residues. The germline gives CDR1 SGHVS, CDR2 FNYEAQ.

This clonotype was counted between two and nine times. The V call is TRBV7-2, the J call TRBJ2-7; D is uncertain. This CDR3 is 13 amino acids long. Trimming took 4 bases from V and 3 from J, leaving 10 bases between them. Germline assignment: CDR1 SGHTA and CDR2 FQGNSA. The CDR3 nucleotides are TGTGCCAGCAGCTCAAGGGATGGCTACGAGCAGTACTTC. This codes for CASSSRDGYEQYF.

This chain links TRBV20-1 with TRBJ1-1; D is unresolved. V shed 2 bases and J shed 1 base, with 8 bases lying between them. The germline CDR1 and CDR2 sequences are DFQATT and SNEGSKA (reference sequence). The CDR3 totals 13 residues. CDR3 region: CSARPDPNTEAFF. CDR3 nucleotide sequence: TGCAGTGCTAGACCGGATCCGAACACTGAAGCTTTCTTT.